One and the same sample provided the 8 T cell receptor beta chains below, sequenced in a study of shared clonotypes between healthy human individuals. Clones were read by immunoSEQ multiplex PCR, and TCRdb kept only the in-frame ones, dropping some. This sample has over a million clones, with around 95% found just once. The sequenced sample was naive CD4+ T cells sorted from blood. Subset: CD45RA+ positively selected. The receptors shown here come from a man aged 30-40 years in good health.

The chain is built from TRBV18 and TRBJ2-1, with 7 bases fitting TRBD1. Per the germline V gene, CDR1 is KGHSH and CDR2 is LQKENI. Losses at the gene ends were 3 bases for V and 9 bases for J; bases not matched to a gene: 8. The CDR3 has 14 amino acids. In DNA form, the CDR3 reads TGTGCCAGCTCACCGGACAGGCAGGCCAGTGAGCAGTTCTTC. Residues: CASSPDRQASEQFF.

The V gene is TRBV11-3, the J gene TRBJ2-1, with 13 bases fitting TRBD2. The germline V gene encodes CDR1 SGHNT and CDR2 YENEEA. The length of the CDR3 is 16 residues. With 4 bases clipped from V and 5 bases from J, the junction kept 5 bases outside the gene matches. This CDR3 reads CASSWTSGRPNNEQFF. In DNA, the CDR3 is TGTGCCAGCAGCTGGACTAGCGGGAGACCTAACAATGAGCAGTTCTTC. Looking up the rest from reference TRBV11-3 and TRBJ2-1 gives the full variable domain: EAGVVQSPRYKIIEKKQPVAFWCNPISGHNTLYWYLQNLGQGPELLIRYENEEAVDDSQLPKDRFSAERLKGVDSTLKIQPAELGDSAVYLCASSWTSGRPNNEQFFGPGTRLTVL.

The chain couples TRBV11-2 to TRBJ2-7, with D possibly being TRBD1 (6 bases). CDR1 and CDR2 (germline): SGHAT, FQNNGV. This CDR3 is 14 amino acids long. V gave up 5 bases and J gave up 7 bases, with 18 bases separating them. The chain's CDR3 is CASSMDRRLGEQYF. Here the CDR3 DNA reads TGTGCCAGCAGCATGGACAGACGTCTAGGAGAGCAGTACTTC.

The CDR3 DNA reads as TGTGCCAGCTCACCACCTGTAAGCGGGAGAATCTCAGATACGCAGTATTTT. Its translation: CASSPPVSGRISDTQYF. The chain uses TRBV18 and TRBJ2-3; 8 nucleotides align to TRBD2. Germline values: CDR1 KGHSH, CDR2 LQKENI. The V and J ends lost 0 bases and 4 bases, in that order; junction bases with no gene match: 9. This CDR3 has 17 amino acids.

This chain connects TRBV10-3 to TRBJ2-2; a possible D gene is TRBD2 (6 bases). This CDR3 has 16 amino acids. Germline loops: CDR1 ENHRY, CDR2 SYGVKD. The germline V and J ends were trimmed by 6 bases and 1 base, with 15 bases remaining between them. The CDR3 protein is CAIREVNSGNTGELFF. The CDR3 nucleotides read TGTGCCATCAGGGAAGTAAATAGCGGGAACACCGGGGAGCTGTTTTTT.

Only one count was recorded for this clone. For the CDR3, the DNA is TGTGCCAGCAGTAGGGATGAGGGGAACACTGAAGCTTTCTTT. It specifies CASSRDEGNTEAFF. The chain is built from TRBV28 and TRBJ1-1; no reliable D call. Per the germline V gene, CDR1 is MDHEN and CDR2 is SYDVKM. Between the trimmed V and J ends, which lost 5 bases and 1 base, there was a span of 11 bases. The CDR3 sequence is 14 residues long.

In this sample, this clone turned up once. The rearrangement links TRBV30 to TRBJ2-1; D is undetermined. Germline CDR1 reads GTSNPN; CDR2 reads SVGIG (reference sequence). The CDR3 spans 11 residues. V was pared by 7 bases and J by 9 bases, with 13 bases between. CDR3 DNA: TGTGCCTTGAGAGTGCCGGGTGAGCAGTTCTTC. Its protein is CALRVPGEQFF.

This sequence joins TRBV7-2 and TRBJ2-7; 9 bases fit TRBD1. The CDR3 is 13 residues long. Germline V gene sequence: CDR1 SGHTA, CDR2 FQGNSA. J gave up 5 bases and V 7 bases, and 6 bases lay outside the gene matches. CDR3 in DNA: TGTGCCAGCACCAGGACAGGGGCAGACGAGCAGTACTTC. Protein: CASTRTGADEQYF. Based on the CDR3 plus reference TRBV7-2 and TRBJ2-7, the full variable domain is GAGVSQSPSNKVTEKGKDVELRCDPISGHTALYWYRQSLGQGLEFLIYFQGNSAPDKSGLPSDRFSAERTGGSVSTLTIQRTQQEDSAVYLCASTRTGADEQYFGPGTRLTVT.